This T cell receptor (beta chain) emerged from a study of post-analysis software for immune sequencing data. Background on the study: Several disease courses (relapsing-remitting, secondary progressive and progressive-relapsing) of multiple sclerosis were included. Study-wide points: Patients used about 5 TRBV segments, including TRBV5-6, TRBV5-1 and TRBV20-1, more often than controls. Diversity measured as normalized Chao1 was significantly lower in multiple sclerosis patients than in controls. By F measure, samples from a shared preparation batch strongly co-clustered.

This clonotype was observed a few times. Its antigen is still unknown. Unique molecular identifiers featured in each of the TCR beta cDNA libraries. T cells numbering roughly 0.95 to 10 million yielded 450,000 to 500,000 cDNA molecules. TCRdb analysed the PCR reads with MiXCR anew, one entry per CDR3 protein. The table records roughly 400,000 distinct CDR3 sequences, less than 40% of them present only once. The CDR3 loop spans 18 amino acids. The germline gives CDR1 DFQATT, CDR2 SNEGSKA (reference sequence). The clonotype was recovered from a girl aged 2-15 years with multiple sclerosis. Sequencing used blood. This chain connects TRBV20-1 to TRBJ2-7; 7 bases match TRBD2. The DNA matches TRBJ2-5 better at its end, which makes the J call doubtful. The CDR3 reads CSARLRASGTQVAWTQYF. CDR3 nucleotide sequence: TGCAGTGCTAGATTACGGGCTAGCGGCACTCAAGTGGCGTGGACCCAGTACTTC.